Sequencing of this T cell receptor beta chain was carried out in a study of blood T cell repertoires in COVID-19. Background on the study: COVID-19 samples from acute and convalescent phases originated in the United States, Italy and Spain. PBMCs, B-cell-depleted T cells, or T cells provided the cDNA or gDNA that made up the material.

V gave up 0 bases and J gave up 9 bases, with 11 bases separating them. The CDR3 contains 14 residues. Germline values: CDR1 SGHVS, CDR2 FNYEAQ. As processed by the authors: Reference gene primers were amplified, and this amplification served to estimate nucleated cell counts. The protocol was immunoSEQ multiplex PCR, while the TCRdb copy is restricted to in-frame clones and leaves out a portion. The V and J calls and clone size are taken from that table; D and trimming were inferred from the DNA. This repertoire shows 65,000 to 95,000 clones, nearly 90% found once; its top ten account for about 9.2%. The table lists this clone with a few counts.

Material: peripheral blood. This chain uses TRBV7-6 with TRBJ2-2; TRBD2 might be the D (6 bases). The receptor's source is a man older than 75 with acute or convalescent COVID-19. The CDR3 protein is CASSLALEGRELFF. In DNA form, the CDR3 reads TGTGCCAGCAGCTTAGCGCTGGAGGGTAGGGAGCTGTTTTTT.